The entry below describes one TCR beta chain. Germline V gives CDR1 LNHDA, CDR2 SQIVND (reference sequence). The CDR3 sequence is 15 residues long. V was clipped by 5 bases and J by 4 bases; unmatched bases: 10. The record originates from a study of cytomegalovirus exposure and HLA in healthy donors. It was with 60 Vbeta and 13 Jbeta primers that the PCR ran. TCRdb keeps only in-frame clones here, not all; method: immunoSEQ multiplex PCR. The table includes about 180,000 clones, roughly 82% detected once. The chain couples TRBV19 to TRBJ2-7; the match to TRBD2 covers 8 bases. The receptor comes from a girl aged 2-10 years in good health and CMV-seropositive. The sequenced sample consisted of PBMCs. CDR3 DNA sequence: TGTGCCAGTAGTGCAGCGGGAGCCCAGTCTTACGAGCAGTACTTC. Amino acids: CASSAAGAQSYEQYF.